A selection of T cell receptor beta chains follows, all from one sample in a study of cytotoxic CD8 clonotypes in ibrutinib-treated CLL. Sequencing was performed with immunoSEQ multiplex PCR; in TCRdb, only in-frame clones are kept and a portion is missing. Among 75,000 to 80,000 clones listed, 75% to 90% were seen once. The sequences come from PBMCs, collected after 24 months of ibrutinib treatment. The origin of the receptors is a human donor with chronic lymphocytic leukemia. Each CDR3 is given with its conserved first and last residue. The D gene is left open where the match is weak. Clone size is stated in some rows and not others, as once, few, many or a class when expanded.

V: TRBV2; size: once; D: NA; J: TRBJ2-1; CDR3: CASSVSRNEQFF; DNA: TGTGCCAGCAGTGTCTCGAGGAATGAGCAGTTCTTC
V: TRBV4-3; size: NA; D: NA; J: TRBJ2-2; CDR3: CASSQVVGSGELFF; DNA: TGCGCCAGCAGCCAAGTCGTGGGCAGCGGGGAGCTGTTTTTT
V: TRBV5-1; size: NA; D: NA; J: TRBJ2-1; CDR3: CASMKRAESYNEQFF; DNA: TGCGCCAGCATGAAGCGGGCTGAGTCCTACAATGAGCAGTTCTTC
V: TRBV30; size: NA; D: NA; J: TRBJ2-7; CDR3: CAWSVTGRLSYEQYF; DNA: TGTGCCTGGAGTGTTACGGGAAGATTATCCTACGAGCAGTACTTC
V: TRBV5-4; size: NA; D: NA; J: TRBJ2-7; CDR3: CASSPPDATEQYF; DNA: TGTGCCAGCAGCCCCCCAGATGCTACCGAGCAGTACTTC
V: TRBV4-1; size: once; D: TRBD2; J: TRBJ2-7; CDR3: CASSRNPTSGRAQRSYEQYF; DNA: TGCGCCAGCAGCCGAAACCCGACTAGCGGGAGGGCCCAAAGATCCTACGAGCAGTACTTC
V: TRBV5-1; size: NA; D: TRBD1; J: TRBJ1-2; CDR3: CASSPGQGDGYTF; DNA: TGCGCCAGCAGCCCGGGACAGGGAGATGGCTACACCTTC
V: TRBV15; size: NA; D: NA; J: TRBJ2-7; CDR3: CATSTALAREDEQYF; DNA: TGTGCCACCAGCACGGCACTAGCCCGAGAAGACGAGCAGTACTTC
V: TRBV9; size: NA; D: NA; J: TRBJ2-7; CDR3: CASSVDGSRSYEQYF; DNA: TGTGCCAGCAGCGTAGACGGGAGTCGGTCCTACGAGCAGTACTTC
V: TRBV2; size: NA; D: TRBD1; J: TRBJ2-5; CDR3: CASSRGLETQYF; DNA: TGTGCCAGCAGCAGGGGGTTGGAGACCCAGTACTTC
V: TRBV7-2; size: NA; D: TRBD1; J: TRBJ1-1; CDR3: CASSLVGTGGTEAFF; DNA: TGTGCCAGCAGCTTAGTTGGGACAGGCGGGACTGAAGCTTTCTTT
V: TRBV2; size: NA; D: NA; J: TRBJ1-4; CDR3: CASSETPGNEKLFF; DNA: TGTGCCAGCAGTGAAACGCCAGGCAATGAAAAACTGTTTTTT
V: TRBV2; size: once; D: TRBD2; J: TRBJ2-7; CDR3: CASSVAGGEGYEQYF; DNA: TGTGCCAGCAGTGTGGCGGGAGGAGAAGGTTACGAGCAGTACTTC
V: TRBV14; size: NA; D: NA; J: TRBJ1-5; CDR3: CASSQDSNQPQHF; DNA: TGTGCCAGCAGCCAAGACAGTAATCAGCCCCAGCATTTT
V: TRBV18; size: NA; D: NA; J: TRBJ2-1; CDR3: CASSPPQNPGGNEQFF; DNA: TGTGCCAGCTCACCGCCCCAAAACCCCGGAGGGAATGAGCAGTTCTTC
V: TRBV5-6; size: NA; D: TRBD1; J: TRBJ2-1; CDR3: CASSSGTGGLYNEQFF; DNA: TGTGCCAGCAGCTCCGGGACAGGGGGACTCTACAATGAGCAGTTCTTC
V: TRBV25-1; size: NA; D: NA; J: TRBJ1-4; CDR3: CASRGTAVEKLFF; DNA: TGTGCCAGCCGAGGGACCGCCGTCGAAAAACTGTTTTTT
V: TRBV28; size: NA; D: NA; J: TRBJ1-5; CDR3: CASSPVRVQPQHF; DNA: TGTGCCAGCAGTCCCGTCCGGGTCCAGCCCCAGCATTTT
V: TRBV6-5; size: NA; D: NA; J: TRBJ2-5; CDR3: CASSRDSLEGETQYF; DNA: TGTGCCAGCAGTCGAGACAGTCTAGAGGGGGAGACCCAGTACTTC
V: TRBV2; size: NA; D: NA; J: TRBJ2-1; CDR3: CASSEGLGNNEQFF; DNA: TGTGCCAGCAGTGAAGGACTAGGGAACAATGAGCAGTTCTTC
V: TRBV5-1; size: NA; D: NA; J: TRBJ2-6; CDR3: CASSLPGMAGANVLTF; DNA: TGCGCCAGCAGCTTGCCGGGAATGGCTGGGGCCAACGTCCTGACTTTC
V: TRBV19; size: NA; D: TRBD2; J: TRBJ2-1; CDR3: CASSIFISGRDEQFF; DNA: TGTGCCAGTAGTATCTTCATTAGCGGGAGGGATGAGCAGTTCTTC
V: TRBV6-5; size: NA; D: NA; J: TRBJ1-4; CDR3: CASSPQFGTNEKLFF; DNA: TGTGCCAGCAGTCCCCAATTCGGGACTAATGAAAAACTGTTTTTT
V: TRBV2; size: NA; D: NA; J: TRBJ1-4; CDR3: CASSETPPSELFF; DNA: TGTGCCAGCAGTGAAACACCCCCAAGTGAGCTGTTTTTT
V: TRBV7-8; size: once; D: NA; J: TRBJ2-5; CDR3: CASSPRTDQGVGGWETQYF; DNA: TGTGCCAGCAGCCCCCGTACCGATCAGGGGGTGGGAGGCTGGGAGACCCAGTACTTC
V: TRBV5-6; size: NA; D: NA; J: TRBJ1-2; CDR3: CASSLGVPSGYGYTF; DNA: TGTGCCAGCAGCTTGGGGGTACCTTCCGGCTATGGCTACACCTTC
V: TRBV5-1; size: NA; D: TRBD2; J: TRBJ2-5; CDR3: CASRVSGMYQETQYF; DNA: TGCGCCAGCAGAGTTAGCGGGATGTACCAAGAGACCCAGTACTTC
V: TRBV7-9; size: NA; D: TRBD2; J: TRBJ2-7; CDR3: CASSRTSGRGIYEQYF; DNA: TGTGCCAGCAGTCGGACTAGCGGGAGAGGAATATACGAGCAGTACTTC
V: TRBV7-9; size: NA; D: NA; J: TRBJ2-7; CDR3: CASSSGRNYEQYF; DNA: TGTGCCAGCAGCTCCGGACGGAACTACGAGCAGTACTTC